What follows describes a single T cell receptor (beta chain). Antigen: not known. The same CDR3 also results from other DNA sequences found in this sample. These data belong to a study of cytomegalovirus exposure and HLA in healthy donors. About the study: From 150 million to 200 million T cells, an earlier analysis saw around 120 million unique TCR beta sequences.

This CDR3 contains 14 residues. J was trimmed by 1 base and V by 7 bases; bases with no gene match: 3. The germline CDR1 and CDR2 sequences are MNHNS and SASEGT. Findings of the study overall: The authors confirmed in vitro that three CMV-associated chains were specific for CMV antigens. Reports described diagnosis of cytomegalovirus status by the classifier as highly specific and sensitive.

13 Jbeta primers and 60 Vbeta primers were used for the PCR. The table came from immunoSEQ multiplex PCR; TCRdb's copy has only in-frame clones and leaves some out. This table has over 120,000 clones, around 78% appearing once. V and J are TRBV6-1 and TRBJ1-1; 10 nucleotides agree with TRBD1. Input material: PBMCs. The receptor comes from a woman aged 18-29 years in good health and CMV-seropositive. The CDR3 reads CASIRDRGNTEAFF. CDR3 bases: TGTGCCAGCATCCGGGACAGGGGGAACACTGAAGCTTTCTTT.